The present T cell receptor beta chain was sequenced within a study of blood T cell repertoires in COVID-19. Germline V lookup: CDR1 SQVTM, CDR2 ANQGSEA. This CDR3 is 13 amino acids long. Trimming shortened V by 3 bases and J by 1 base, and 10 bases separated the two germline ends. Profiling relied on immunoSEQ multiplex PCR, and the TCRdb table lists in-frame clones only, not all of them. The sample lists hundreds of thousands of clones; roughly nine tenths were seen once. The chain links TRBV29-1 to TRBJ2-7; D is perhaps TRBD1 (6 bases). The receptor comes from a woman aged 45-60 years who had recovered from COVID-19. Sequencing used peripheral blood. This CDR3 is CSVDRTGSYEQYF. The CDR3 DNA follows: TGCAGCGTTGACAGAACAGGGTCCTACGAGCAGTACTTC.